This T cell receptor beta chain stems from a study of blood T cell repertoires in COVID-19. Original data processing: Scientists estimated how many nucleated cells there were by amplifying reference gene primers. The table came from immunoSEQ multiplex PCR; TCRdb's copy has only in-frame clones and leaves some out. V and J calls plus clone size are reproduced from that table; the DNA served to infer D and trimming. The sample has 60,000 to 85,000 clones, 80% to 90% seen once. Per germline, CDR1 SGDLS and CDR2 YYNGEE. The CDR3 has 16 amino acids. Trimming left V 3 bases short and J 4 bases short, with 19 bases between.

The clonotype was recovered from a woman older than 75 with active or convalescent COVID-19. Sequencing was carried out using peripheral blood. The V gene is TRBV9, the J gene TRBJ2-5; D may be TRBD2 (5 bases). The CDR3 is CASSASAASFLETQYF. Here the CDR3 DNA reads TGTGCCAGCAGCGCCAGCGCCGCTAGCTTCCTAGAGACCCAGTACTTC. Supplemented by reference TRBV9 and TRBJ2-5, the full variable domain reads DSGVTQTPKHLITATGQRVTLRCSPRSGDLSVYWYQQSLDQGLQFLIQYYNGEERAKGNILERFSAQQFPDLHSELNLSSLELGDSALYFCASSASAASFLETQYFGPGTRLLVL.